The rows below give T cell receptor beta chains drawn from one sample of a study of blood T cell repertoires in COVID-19. Assay used: immunoSEQ multiplex PCR; TCRdb lists only in-frame clones, some missing. This repertoire shows about 220,000 clones, 70% to 85% found once; its top ten account for approximately 3.6%. Material: PBMCs or T cells enriched from blood (not recorded which). The receptors come from a woman aged 55 to 70 who had recovered from COVID-19. CDR3s leave out the opening cysteine and the closing phenylalanine or tryptophan. D genes are given only for firm matches. Clone size appears in some rows only: once, few, many, or a class for an expanded clone.

len: 11
abundance: -
v_gene: TRBV6-5
j_gene: TRBJ1-5
d_gene: -
CDR3aa: ASRSTANQPQH

len: 13
abundance: -
v_gene: TRBV7-5
j_gene: TRBJ1-5
d_gene: -
CDR3aa: ARRGTTGVSQPQH

len: 12
abundance: -
v_gene: TRBV27
j_gene: TRBJ2-5
d_gene: TRBD2
CDR3aa: ASSKRGGRETQY

len: 13
abundance: -
v_gene: TRBV18
j_gene: TRBJ1-1
d_gene: -
CDR3aa: ASSPQDNFNTEAF

len: 12
abundance: -
v_gene: TRBV6-5
j_gene: TRBJ1-1
d_gene: -
CDR3aa: ASSPWGGVTEAF

len: 12
abundance: once
v_gene: TRBV5-1
j_gene: TRBJ2-4
d_gene: TRBD2
CDR3aa: ASSSPGGGNIQY

len: 11
abundance: -
v_gene: TRBV6-4
j_gene: TRBJ2-5
d_gene: -
CDR3aa: ASIRQRQETQY

len: 11
abundance: -
v_gene: TRBV25-1
j_gene: TRBJ2-1
d_gene: -
CDR3aa: ASSAPQMPGQF

len: 16
abundance: -
v_gene: TRBV6-2/TRBV6-3
j_gene: TRBJ2-6
d_gene: TRBD2
CDR3aa: ASSYGDGRTSGANVLT

len: 14
abundance: -
v_gene: TRBV4-1
j_gene: TRBJ1-2
d_gene: -
CDR3aa: ASSLRQLTILNGYT

len: 12
abundance: -
v_gene: TRBV24-1
j_gene: TRBJ2-2
d_gene: -
CDR3aa: ATSDATVSGELF

len: 12
abundance: -
v_gene: TRBV5-1
j_gene: TRBJ2-7
d_gene: -
CDR3aa: ASRWDLPSYEQY

len: 13
abundance: -
v_gene: TRBV5-4
j_gene: TRBJ2-7
d_gene: TRBD2
CDR3aa: ASSLMQLAGGEQY

len: 12
abundance: -
v_gene: TRBV19
j_gene: TRBJ2-1
d_gene: TRBD2
CDR3aa: ASSISSGYNEQF

len: 14
abundance: -
v_gene: TRBV7-9
j_gene: TRBJ1-6
d_gene: -
CDR3aa: ASSPPPQGVNSPLH

len: 12
abundance: -
v_gene: TRBV6-5
j_gene: TRBJ1-5
d_gene: -
CDR3aa: ASSPGGSPQPQH

len: 17
abundance: -
v_gene: TRBV5-1
j_gene: TRBJ2-5
d_gene: TRBD2
CDR3aa: ASATRTSGGASRRETQY

len: 13
abundance: -
v_gene: TRBV29-1
j_gene: TRBJ2-3
d_gene: TRBD2
CDR3aa: SVEDQAGGRDTQY

len: 12
abundance: many
v_gene: TRBV15
j_gene: TRBJ1-2
d_gene: TRBD1
CDR3aa: ATSRGTANYGYT

len: 12
abundance: -
v_gene: TRBV3-1/TRBV3-2
j_gene: TRBJ1-1
d_gene: TRBD1
CDR3aa: ASSQGTGNTEAF

len: 13
abundance: -
v_gene: TRBV2
j_gene: TRBJ2-1
d_gene: -
CDR3aa: ASSFSAYAYNEQF

len: 16
abundance: -
v_gene: TRBV5-1
j_gene: TRBJ1-2
d_gene: TRBD1
CDR3aa: ASSLRPKTGEVNYGYT

len: 11
abundance: -
v_gene: TRBV30
j_gene: TRBJ2-5
d_gene: -
CDR3aa: AWSATREETQY

len: 13
abundance: -
v_gene: TRBV5-6
j_gene: TRBJ1-1
d_gene: TRBD1
CDR3aa: ASSGQGQMHTEAF

len: 16
abundance: -
v_gene: TRBV10-1
j_gene: TRBJ1-2
d_gene: TRBD1
CDR3aa: ASSDAGTGNGDYYGYT

len: 13
abundance: once
v_gene: TRBV7-9
j_gene: TRBJ1-1
d_gene: -
CDR3aa: ASSLGGGGHTEAF

len: 12
abundance: -
v_gene: TRBV18
j_gene: TRBJ2-7
d_gene: -
CDR3aa: ASSPSLGGYEQY

len: 12
abundance: -
v_gene: TRBV2
j_gene: TRBJ1-1
d_gene: -
CDR3aa: ASSVDGQNTEAF

len: 12
abundance: -
v_gene: TRBV18
j_gene: TRBJ2-1
d_gene: -
CDR3aa: ASSLRSSYNEQF

len: 12
abundance: -
v_gene: TRBV9
j_gene: TRBJ2-1
d_gene: TRBD1
CDR3aa: ASRAGTAYNEQF

len: 13
abundance: -
v_gene: TRBV4-1
j_gene: TRBJ1-1
d_gene: -
CDR3aa: ASSQSWTVNTEAF

len: 16
abundance: -
v_gene: TRBV5-1
j_gene: TRBJ2-3
d_gene: TRBD2
CDR3aa: ASSTAGTSVSRADTQY

len: 13
abundance: few
v_gene: TRBV19
j_gene: TRBJ1-2
d_gene: TRBD1
CDR3aa: ASGKTGKAGYGYT

len: 11
abundance: -
v_gene: TRBV6-5
j_gene: TRBJ1-4
d_gene: TRBD1
CDR3aa: ASMVQGAVKLF

len: 13
abundance: -
v_gene: TRBV15
j_gene: TRBJ2-3
d_gene: -
CDR3aa: ATSLSGEGADTQY

len: 17
abundance: -
v_gene: TRBV7-9
j_gene: TRBJ2-1
d_gene: TRBD2
CDR3aa: ASSLARTSGRAGYNEQF

len: 11
abundance: -
v_gene: TRBV5-4
j_gene: TRBJ2-1
d_gene: -
CDR3aa: ASSPLNAQGQF

len: 14
abundance: -
v_gene: TRBV7-6
j_gene: TRBJ2-1
d_gene: TRBD1
CDR3aa: ASSLGTGSSYNEQF

len: 12
abundance: -
v_gene: TRBV9
j_gene: TRBJ2-7
d_gene: TRBD2
CDR3aa: ASSSRSGAYEQY

len: 12
abundance: -
v_gene: TRBV7-2
j_gene: TRBJ2-7
d_gene: -
CDR3aa: ASSSSGVTYEQY

len: 16
abundance: -
v_gene: TRBV24-1
j_gene: TRBJ2-1
d_gene: TRBD1
CDR3aa: ATSDSVRGTGDYNEQF

len: 11
abundance: few
v_gene: TRBV19
j_gene: TRBJ1-1
d_gene: TRBD1
CDR3aa: ASHRGPGTEAF